This T cell receptor (beta chain) is drawn from a study of OX40 agonist ivuxolimab in advanced cancers. Whole-study context: An agonistic human IgG2 monoclonal antibody against OX40 (CD134) was given. Subjects had a mean age of about 57 years, with a range of 23 to 79; more than 75% were male. Study-wide points: At 0.1 to 3.0 mg/kg, CD4+ and CD8+ blood T cells expanded clonally by week 6.

Assay used: immunoSEQ multiplex PCR; TCRdb lists only in-frame clones, some missing. The data contain 45,000 to 65,000 clones, 75% to 90% of them singletons. V gave up 1 base and J gave up 5 bases, with 3 bases separating them. The CDR3 loop spans 11 amino acids. Germline CDR1 reads SGHRS; CDR2 reads YFSETQ. On this clone: Its matching antigen is unknown. In the same sample, other DNA sequences code for this CDR3.

Specimen: CD4+ or CD8+ T cells sorted from blood, collected in a trial of the OX40 agonist ivuxolimab. This receptor was obtained from an adult with an advanced solid tumor such as melanoma, head and neck, liver or kidney cancer. The rearrangement uses TRBV5-1 and TRBJ2-5; D gene unclear. Here the CDR3 DNA reads TGCGCCAGCAGCTTGAAGGAGACCCAGTACTTC. It translates to CASSLKETQYF.